This T cell receptor beta chain derives from a study of cytomegalovirus exposure and HLA in healthy donors. The study's findings and limits: Being productive about 90% or about 30% of the time was typical of most TCR beta V segments in an earlier analysis. Cytomegalovirus status, reportedly, was diagnosed with high specificity and sensitivity by the classifier. Rare TCR sequences dominated, though some public TCRs recurred in many donors. Reportedly, HLA-A and HLA-B alleles of most subjects were accurately predicted from TCR beta.

V was cut by 1 base and J by 1 base, with 14 bases left in between. The CDR3 length is 16 residues. Per the germline V gene, CDR1 is GTSNPN and CDR2 is SVGIG (reference sequence). Details on this clone: The antigen is unknown.

Vbeta (60) and Jbeta (13) primers were used in the PCR. TCRdb's table, derived via immunoSEQ multiplex PCR, lists solely in-frame clones and lacks some. The sample holds approximately 130,000 clones; approximately 85% are singletons and the top ten take about 7%. The clonotype was recovered from a woman aged 25-40 years in good health and CMV-seropositive. The chain couples TRBV30 to TRBJ2-4, with D maybe TRBD1 (5 bases). The sample comprised PBMCs. The chain's CDR3 is CAWSAPPAGAKNIQYF. In DNA, the CDR3 is TGTGCCTGGAGTGCCCCTCCGGCAGGGGCCAAAAACATTCAGTACTTC.